This T cell receptor (beta chain) was sequenced in a study of shared clonotypes between healthy human individuals. This clone was recorded only once. Profiled with immunoSEQ multiplex PCR; TCRdb holds only in-frame clones, not every one. The sample yields approximately 500,000 clones, approximately 85% seen once. Germline V gene lookup returns CDR1 SGHRS and CDR2 YFSETQ. The CDR3 is 17 amino acids. V was clipped by 4 bases and J by 3 bases; unmatched bases: 6. The source of this sequence is a woman aged 40 to 50 in good health. Some clones in this sample may be carry-over from other donors' samples. The sequenced sample was PBMCs. This chain uses TRBV5-1 with TRBJ2-1; TRBD2 agrees at 14 bases. In DNA, the CDR3 is TGCGCCAGCAGCCCCGGGACTAGCGGGAGTGTCTACAATGAGCAGTTCTTC. Protein product: CASSPGTSGSVYNEQFF.